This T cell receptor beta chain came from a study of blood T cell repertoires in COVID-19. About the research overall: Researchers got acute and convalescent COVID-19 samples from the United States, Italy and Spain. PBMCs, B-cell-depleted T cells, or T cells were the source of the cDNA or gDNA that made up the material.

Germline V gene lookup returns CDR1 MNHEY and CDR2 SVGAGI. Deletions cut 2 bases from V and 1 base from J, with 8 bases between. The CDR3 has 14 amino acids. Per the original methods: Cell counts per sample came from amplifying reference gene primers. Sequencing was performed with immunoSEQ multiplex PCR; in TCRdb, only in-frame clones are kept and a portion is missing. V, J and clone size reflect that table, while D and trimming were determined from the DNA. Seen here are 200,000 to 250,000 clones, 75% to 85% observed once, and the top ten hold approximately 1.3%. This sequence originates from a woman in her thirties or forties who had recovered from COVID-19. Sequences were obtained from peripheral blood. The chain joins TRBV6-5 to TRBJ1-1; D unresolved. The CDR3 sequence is CASSYAVSNTEAFF. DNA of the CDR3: TGTGCCAGCAGTTACGCGGTTTCGAACACTGAAGCTTTCTTT.